These 26 T cell receptor beta chains came from one sample sequenced in a study of T-cell memory formation after mild COVID-19 (dated by TCRdb to about 2021). Library construction relied on 5' RACE. TCRdb names Illumina NovaSeq 6000 as the instrument used. TCRdb reran the public reads through fastp at Q25 and MiXCR, keeping productive beta chains. Entries are consolidated by CDR3 protein sequence, retaining the most common genes and DNA. This sample holds 110,000 to 150,000 distinct CDR3 sequences; approximately 26% were observed only once. The leading ten clones occupy about 24% of the sample. Sequenced sample: PBMCs or a T cell subset sorted from them (not recorded which). Source of these receptors: an adult woman who had mild COVID-19 (a few samples of this study predate the infection). The sample titles of this study are shuffled in the database, so cell type and time point are left out; the donor was told from shared clones.

The rearrangement links TRBV30 to TRBJ2-5; the match to TRBD1 covers 9 bases. With V trimmed by 4 bases and J by 4 bases, 7 bases remained unmatched. This CDR3 has 14 amino acids. Germline V gives CDR1 GTSNPN, CDR2 SVGIG (reference sequence). CDR3 in amino acids: CAWNPTGGLETQYF. The CDR3 DNA reads TGTGCCTGGAACCCCACAGGGGGCCTAGAGACCCAGTACTTC.

This clonotype was detected a few times. This CDR3 reads CASSLDSWGLGAGGVTGELFF. The CDR3 coding sequence is TGTGCCAGCAGTTTAGACTCCTGGGGACTGGGAGCGGGGGGGGTCACCGGGGAGCTGTTTTTT. This chain uses TRBV12-3 or TRBV12-4 with TRBJ2-2; 10 bases align to TRBD2. The junction had 18 bases not matched to a gene; V was cut back by 1 base and J by 4 bases. This CDR3 region has 21 residues.

V and J are TRBV4-3 and TRBJ1-5; D is unclear. The V end was cut by 0 bases, the J end by 4 bases, with 10 bases between. The CDR3 is 15 amino acids. Germline V CDR1 and CDR2: LGHNA, YSLEER. CDR3 nucleotides: TGCGCCAGCAGCCAAGATCCACAAAGAAATCAGCCCCAGCATTTT. Translation gives CASSQDPQRNQPQHF.

The chain uses TRBV18 and TRBJ1-1, with unresolved D. Germline V gives CDR1 KGHSH, CDR2 LQKENI. The CDR3 is made up of 13 amino acids. V lost 2 bases to trimming and J lost 5 bases, with 9 bases between them. The CDR3 sequence is CASSPSGRTEAFF. The CDR3 DNA follows: TGTGCCAGCTCACCAAGTGGCCGGACTGAAGCTTTCTTT.

This clonotype turned up a few times. The rearrangement uses TRBV3-1 and TRBJ2-1, with TRBD2 matching over 8 bases. Unmatched junction bases numbered 9, after V lost 4 bases and J lost 4 bases. CDR1 LGHDT and CDR2 YNNKEL come from the germline V gene (reference sequence). This CDR3 is built from 16 residues. CDR3 residues: CASSPHGGAEYNEQFF. The DNA of the CDR3 is TGTGCCAGCAGCCCCCACGGGGGGGCGGAGTACAATGAGCAGTTCTTC.

The gene calls are TRBV12-3 or TRBV12-4 and TRBJ2-7; 11 nucleotides match TRBD2. The CDR3 length is 15 residues. The V gene end was trimmed by 6 bases and the J gene end by 5 bases; junction bases not matched to a gene: 9. CDR3 nucleotide sequence: TGTGCCAGCAGCCTGACTAGCGGGGTTCCCAACGAGCAGTACTTC. Translated: CASSLTSGVPNEQYF.

The sample holds a few counts of this clonotype. The chain joins TRBV7-9 to TRBJ1-2, with a tentative D call TRBD1 (6 bases). Germline V gene data show CDR1 as SEHNR and CDR2 as FQNEAQ (reference sequence). V lost 0 bases and J lost 5, with 16 bases in between. The CDR3 extends over 16 amino acids. CDR3 sequence: CASSLAHIGQPYGYTF. CDR3 DNA: TGTGCCAGCAGCTTAGCGCACATCGGACAGCCTTATGGCTACACCTTC.

The chain links TRBV21-1 to TRBJ1-2; the DNA was not compared with TRBD1, the D call given in the table. TRBV21-1 is reported as a pseudogene. The CDR3 is 16 amino acids. Written as DNA, the CDR3 is TGTGCCAGCAGCAAAAGGGACAAGAGGATGAACTATGGCTACACCTTC. Protein product: CASSKRDKRMNYGYTF.

CDR3 sequence (DNA): TGTGCCAGCAGTACCCGGGAGGGGCCATACCCCTACAATGAGCAGTTCTTC. Its translation is CASSTREGPYPYNEQFF. V usage is TRBV27 and J usage is TRBJ2-1, with 8 bases matching TRBD2. The V gene's germline CDR1 is MNHEY and CDR2 SMNVEV (reference sequence). Losses at the gene ends were 5 bases for V and 2 bases for J; bases not matched to a gene: 11. This CDR3 has 17 residues.

This chain links TRBV5-6 with TRBJ2-1; no clear D gene. V lost 4 bases and J 4 bases, leaving 15 bases between the germline ends. The germline gives CDR1 SGHDT, CDR2 YYEEEE. The CDR3 is 15 amino acids. This CDR3 is CASSPQDQTYNEQFF. In DNA, the CDR3 is TGTGCCAGCAGCCCTCAGGACCAGACATACAATGAGCAGTTCTTC. The complete variable domain, with remaining parts taken from reference TRBV5-6 and TRBJ2-1, reads DAGVTQSPTHLIKTRGQQVTLRCSPKSGHDTVSWYQQALGQGPQFIFQYYEEEERQRGNFPDRFSGHQFPNYSSELNVNALLLGDSALYLCASSPQDQTYNEQFFGPGTRLTVL.

This clonotype was seen a few times. The CDR3 protein is CAWSHSVGHPEQYF. CDR3 sequence (DNA): TGTGCCTGGAGCCATTCGGTGGGACATCCGGAGCAGTACTTC. The rearrangement joins TRBV30 to TRBJ2-7, with D maybe TRBD1 (6 bases). CDR1 is GTSNPN and CDR2 is SVGIG in the germline V gene (reference sequence). V lost 3 bases and J lost 7, with 19 bases in between. The CDR3 totals 14 residues. The whole variable domain, filled in from reference TRBV30 and TRBJ2-7, reads SQTIHQWPATLVQPVGSPLSLECTVEGTSNPNLYWYRQAAGRGLQLLFYSVGIGQISSEVPQNLSASRPQDRQFILSSKKLLLSDSGFYLCAWSHSVGHPEQYFGPGTRLTVT.

The V gene is TRBV2, the J gene TRBJ2-1, with D possibly matching TRBD2 (7 bases). CDR1 and CDR2 from the germline V gene are SNHLY and FYNNEI. The CDR3 has 16 residues. Trimming removed 2 bases at V and 2 bases at J, with 13 bases between. The CDR3 DNA follows: TGTGCCAGCAGTGAATTGGGGGGGCCGGCCTACAATGAGCAGTTCTTC. The encoded protein is CASSELGGPAYNEQFF. The full variable domain, with the rest looked up from reference TRBV2 and TRBJ2-1, is EPEVTQTPSHQVTQMGQEVILRCVPISNHLYFYWYRQILGQKVEFLVSFYNNEISEKSEIFDDQFSVERPDGSNFTLKIRSTKLEDSAMYFCASSELGGPAYNEQFFGPGTRLTVL.

This clonotype turned up a few times. The chain links TRBV9 to TRBJ1-1; 7 bases map to TRBD1. Germline CDR1 SGDLS, CDR2 YYNGEE. V dropped 4 bases and J dropped 1; count of bases not matched to a gene: 10. This CDR3 region has 16 residues. The CDR3 is CASSSQPHRGNTEAFF. CDR3 bases: TGTGCCAGCAGCTCCCAACCACACAGGGGGAACACTGAAGCTTTCTTT. Combining the CDR3 with reference TRBV9 and TRBJ1-1 gives the whole variable domain DSGVTQTPKHLITATGQRVTLRCSPRSGDLSVYWYQQSLDQGLQFLIQYYNGEERAKGNILERFSAQQFPDLHSELNLSSLELGDSALYFCASSSQPHRGNTEAFFGQGTRLTVV.

This clonotype is a singleton in its sample. The chain has TRBV27 and TRBJ2-1, with D possibly TRBD2 on 6 matching bases. This CDR3 is built from 13 residues. The V gene lost 7 bases and the J gene lost 8 bases, with 15 bases spanning the gap. Germline V lookup: CDR1 MNHEY, CDR2 SMNVEV (reference sequence). As DNA, the CDR3 is TGTGCCAGCACGATCCCGGGAGCGCATGAGCAGTTCTTC. Translating gives CASTIPGAHEQFF.

This clonotype was detected a few times. V is TRBV6-1 and J is TRBJ2-1, with 10 bases fitting TRBD2. V lost 5 bases, J lost 6 bases, and 13 bases stayed unmatched. Germline V gene data show CDR1 as MNHNS and CDR2 as SASEGT. The CDR3 has 17 amino acids. CDR3 amino acids: CASSFQRGGMGFNEQFF. The CDR3 DNA sequence: TGTGCCAGCAGTTTTCAGCGGGGGGGCATGGGGTTCAATGAGCAGTTCTTC.

This clonotype was seen more than once but under ten times. The CDR3 DNA reads as TGTGCCAGCAGCTTTGGACAGGGGGCGTCTGGCTACACCTTC. As protein: CASSFGQGASGYTF. This chain links TRBV7-8 with TRBJ1-2, with 11 bases fitting TRBD1. Looked up from germline, CDR1 is SGHVS and CDR2 is FQNEAQ. The CDR3 spans 14 residues. J gave up 7 bases and V 3 bases, and 4 bases lay outside the gene matches.

This chain joins TRBV4-1 and TRBJ1-1; D perhaps matches TRBD1 (5 bases). CDR1 and CDR2 (germline): MGHRA, YSYEKL. The CDR3 extends over 16 amino acids. V lost 2 bases, J lost 5 bases, and 18 bases lay in between. The CDR3 nucleotides are TGCGCCAGCAGCCAATGGTGGGGGGGAATGAGGACTGAAGCTTTCTTT. Translated: CASSQWWGGMRTEAFF.

This chain joins TRBV3-1 and TRBJ2-3; 8 nucleotides agree with TRBD2. Per the germline V gene, CDR1 is LGHDT and CDR2 is YNNKEL (reference sequence). This CDR3 is 14 amino acids long. V shed 3 bases, J shed 5 bases, and the junction held 4 bases outside the gene matches. Here the CDR3 reads CASSQGLVEDTQYF. Written as DNA, the CDR3 is TGTGCCAGCAGCCAGGGACTAGTGGAAGATACGCAGTATTTT.

This clonotype was detected a few times. At one of its ends the junction is not consistent with the germline gene, which may arise from a read error. This chain uses TRBV4-1 with TRBJ2-4; no reliable D call. This CDR3 is built from 12 residues. Germline CDR1 reads MGHRA; CDR2 reads YSYEKL. The DNA of the CDR3 is TGCGCCAGCAGCCAAGGGGCAATTGAATTCCACTTC. Translated: CASSQGAIEFHF.

This chain joins TRBV27 and TRBJ2-7, with 8 bases that match TRBD1. Looked up from germline, CDR1 is MNHEY and CDR2 is SMNVEV (reference sequence). The length of the CDR3 is 14 residues. The junction had 7 bases not matched to a gene; V was cut back by 6 bases and J by 3 bases. The CDR3 protein is CASSRRDRLYEQYF. DNA for the CDR3: TGTGCCAGCAGCAGGAGGGACAGGCTCTACGAGCAGTACTTC.

This clonotype appeared a few times. This chain uses TRBV7-8 with TRBJ2-2, with 7 bases matching TRBD2. V lost 2 bases and J lost 3; bases outside the gene matches: 3. Looked up from germline, CDR1 is SGHVS and CDR2 is FQNEAQ. The CDR3 extends over 15 amino acids. The CDR3 bases are TGTGCCAGCAGCTTACTGGCGGGGGACACCGGGGAGCTGTTTTTT. Translating gives CASSLLAGDTGELFF.

This clonotype was observed a few times. J is TRBJ2-5 and V is TRBV7-9; D is possibly TRBD2 (6 bases). Trimming cost V 2 bases and J 5 bases, with 12 bases left between them. CDR3 length equals 14 residues. The germline gives CDR1 SEHNR, CDR2 FQNEAQ (reference sequence). CDR3 amino acids: CASSLLASDETQYF. CDR3 coding DNA: TGTGCCAGCAGCTTACTAGCGTCGGATGAGACCCAGTACTTC.

The chain joins TRBV27 to TRBJ1-2; TRBD1 aligns across 12 bases. V lost 6 bases and J lost 6; bases outside the gene matches: 8. The CDR3 contains 15 residues. Germline CDR1 MNHEY, CDR2 SMNVEV (reference sequence). CDR3 protein: CASRRRDRGLDGYTF. CDR3 sequence (DNA): TGTGCCAGCAGACGACGGGACAGGGGGCTGGATGGCTACACCTTC.

V usage is TRBV29-1 and J usage is TRBJ2-7; D might be TRBD1 (5 bases). The V gene lost 2 bases and the J gene lost 2 bases, with 16 bases spanning the gap. CDR3 size: 15 residues. Germline-derived CDR1 and CDR2 are SQVTM and ANQGSEA. CDR3 DNA: TGCAGCGTTGAAATCTCGCAGGGCTTTACCTACGAGCAGTACTTC. It is translated as CSVEISQGFTYEQYF.

This chain links TRBV4-3 with TRBJ2-3; 12 bases match TRBD2. The CDR3 sequence is 16 residues long. Germline V gene lookup returns CDR1 LGHNA and CDR2 YSLEER. V shed 0 bases and J 4 bases; nucleotides not matched to a gene: 2. The DNA for the CDR3 is TGCGCCAGCAGCCAAGATGCTAGCGGGAGGGCAGATACGCAGTATTTT. Residues: CASSQDASGRADTQYF.

The chain employs TRBV4-1 and TRBJ1-3; a possible D gene is TRBD1 (5 bases). This CDR3 is 18 amino acids long. Germline-derived CDR1 and CDR2 are MGHRA and YSYEKL. V was clipped by 4 bases and J by 0 bases, with 19 bases between them. The CDR3 spells CASSPKPPDTSSGNTIYF. The CDR3 coding sequence is TGCGCCAGCAGCCCAAAGCCCCCGGACACAAGCTCTGGAAACACCATATATTTT.